These T cell receptor beta chains were read from a single sample in a study of blood T cells in healthy people across ages. TCRdb reprocessed the 5' RACE reads with MiXCR, giving one entry per CDR3 protein. Among roughly 1,700,000 distinct CDR3 sequences listed, about 28% were seen once. Sequenced input: blood. Source of these receptors: a woman younger than 45 in good health. CDR3s include the opening cysteine and the closing phenylalanine or tryptophan. Each record gives: V gene, D gene, J gene, clone size, CDR3 DNA, CDR3 protein. The D gene is left open where the match is weak. Clone size is not always given. Where it is, it says once, few, many or a class for expanded clones.

v_call: TRBV20-1
d_call: NA
j_call: TRBJ2-7
clone_size: many
cdr3_nt: TGCAGTGCTAGGTCTCAGGGGTACTACGAGCAGTACTTC
cdr3_aa: CSARSQGYYEQYF

v_call: TRBV27
d_call: NA
j_call: TRBJ1-5
clone_size: few
cdr3_nt: TGTGCCAGCAGTTTATCGGGGGGCAGGAGCAATCAGCCCCAGCATTTT
cdr3_aa: CASSLSGGRSNQPQHF

v_call: TRBV29-1
d_call: NA
j_call: TRBJ1-1
clone_size: few
cdr3_nt: TGCAGCGTTGTCGAGGGGGAAGCTTTCTTT
cdr3_aa: CSVVEGEAFF

v_call: TRBV12-3/TRBV12-4
d_call: TRBD1
j_call: TRBJ2-1
clone_size: many
cdr3_nt: TGTGCCAGCAGTGCATTACAGGGGGCAATGAATGAGCAGTTCTTC
cdr3_aa: CASSALQGAMNEQFF

v_call: TRBV20-1
d_call: NA
j_call: TRBJ2-5
clone_size: few
cdr3_nt: TGCAGTGCCCCCAAGCGGTTGGAGACCCAGTACTTC
cdr3_aa: CSAPKRLETQYF

v_call: TRBV3-1
d_call: NA
j_call: TRBJ2-3
clone_size: NA
cdr3_nt: TGTGCCAGCAGAAACGGACACGATACGCAGTATTTT
cdr3_aa: CASRNGHDTQYF

v_call: TRBV5-1
d_call: NA
j_call: TRBJ1-1
clone_size: few
cdr3_nt: TGCGCCAGCAGCTTGGAGACGGCGGAGGAAGCTTTCTTT
cdr3_aa: CASSLETAEEAFF

v_call: TRBV2
d_call: NA
j_call: TRBJ2-5
clone_size: NA
cdr3_nt: TGTGGAGTAATAAGGCGCGAGGATGACCAAGAGACCCAGTACTTC
cdr3_aa: CGVIRREDDQETQYF

v_call: TRBV4-3
d_call: NA
j_call: TRBJ2-1
clone_size: NA
cdr3_nt: TGCGCCAGCAGCCGGGCGGGATACCCGTACAATGAGCAGTTCTTC
cdr3_aa: CASSRAGYPYNEQFF

v_call: TRBV12-3/TRBV12-4
d_call: TRBD1
j_call: TRBJ1-2
clone_size: NA
cdr3_nt: TGTGCCAGCAGTTCTCCCGGGACAGGGATAGGGGGCTACACCTTC
cdr3_aa: CASSSPGTGIGGYTF

v_call: TRBV29-1
d_call: NA
j_call: TRBJ1-3
clone_size: few
cdr3_nt: TGCAGCGTTGAAGATTTTTCTGGGTCAAACACCATATATTTT
cdr3_aa: CSVEDFSGSNTIYF

v_call: TRBV12-3/TRBV12-4
d_call: TRBD2
j_call: TRBJ2-5
clone_size: many
cdr3_nt: TGTGCCAGCAGGTACCCAGAATTAGCGGGGCAAGAGACCCAGTACTTC
cdr3_aa: CASRYPELAGQETQYF

v_call: TRBV20-1
d_call: NA
j_call: TRBJ1-4
clone_size: few
cdr3_nt: TGCAGTGCTAGCGGGGGATTTGATGAAAAACTGTTTTTT
cdr3_aa: CSASGGFDEKLFF

v_call: TRBV29-1
d_call: NA
j_call: TRBJ1-2
clone_size: NA
cdr3_nt: TGCAGCGTTGCTGGGACTTACCTTAACTATGGCTACACCTTC
cdr3_aa: CSVAGTYLNYGYTF

v_call: TRBV30
d_call: NA
j_call: TRBJ1-6
clone_size: NA
cdr3_nt: TGTGCCTGGAGTTGGCACCCCTATAATTCACCCCTCCACTTT
cdr3_aa: CAWSWHPYNSPLHF

v_call: TRBV28
d_call: NA
j_call: TRBJ1-4
clone_size: NA
cdr3_nt: TGTGCCAGCAGTTCGGTGCTGTCGAGGGAGGTCCATTCGGAAAAACCGTTTTTT
cdr3_aa: CASSSVLSREVHSEKPFF

v_call: TRBV6-5
d_call: TRBD1
j_call: TRBJ1-1
clone_size: few
cdr3_nt: TGTGCCAGCAGCAACTCCGGACAGGGCACAAGGACGGCTTTCTTT
cdr3_aa: CASSNSGQGTRTAFF

v_call: TRBV3-1
d_call: NA
j_call: TRBJ2-3
clone_size: many
cdr3_nt: TGTGCCAGCAGCCCCTACGGAGAAGGGGCAGATACGCAGTATTTT
cdr3_aa: CASSPYGEGADTQYF

v_call: TRBV28
d_call: TRBD1
j_call: TRBJ2-7
clone_size: many
cdr3_nt: TGTGCCAGCAGTGTCCAAACAGGGGCGAGGGCCTACGAGCAGTACTTC
cdr3_aa: CASSVQTGARAYEQYF

v_call: TRBV5-1
d_call: NA
j_call: TRBJ2-1
clone_size: NA
cdr3_nt: TGCGCCAGCAGCTTGGCCGGAACAGGGTCGGCCTACAATGAGCAGTTCTTC
cdr3_aa: CASSLAGTGSAYNEQFF

v_call: TRBV29-1
d_call: TRBD1
j_call: TRBJ2-1
clone_size: many
cdr3_nt: TGCAGCGTTGTTCAGGGGGCTGAGCAGTTCTTC
cdr3_aa: CSVVQGAEQFF

v_call: TRBV6-6
d_call: NA
j_call: TRBJ1-5
clone_size: NA
cdr3_nt: TGTGCCAGCAGTTACGGGAGGAGCAATCAGCCCCAGCATTTT
cdr3_aa: CASSYGRSNQPQHF

v_call: TRBV6-6
d_call: TRBD2
j_call: TRBJ2-1
clone_size: many
cdr3_nt: TGTGCCAGCAGCCGACTTAGGCTAGCGGCCACGTTCTTC
cdr3_aa: CASSRLRLAATFF

v_call: TRBV24-1
d_call: NA
j_call: TRBJ2-3
clone_size: few
cdr3_nt: TGTGCCACCAGTGGCCCAAGCGACACAGATACGCAGTATTTT
cdr3_aa: CATSGPSDTDTQYF

v_call: TRBV9
d_call: TRBD1
j_call: TRBJ2-1
clone_size: few
cdr3_nt: TGTGCCAGCAGCCCTGGACAGGTCTTCTACAATGAGCAGTTCTTC
cdr3_aa: CASSPGQVFYNEQFF

v_call: TRBV20-1
d_call: TRBD2
j_call: TRBJ2-5
clone_size: many
cdr3_nt: TGCAGTGCGCGTAGCGGGGGAGCGGGGGAGACCCAGTACTTC
cdr3_aa: CSARSGGAGETQYF

v_call: TRBV10-3
d_call: NA
j_call: TRBJ1-2
clone_size: NA
cdr3_nt: TGTGCCATCAGTCCCGAAGGTTCCTATGGTGGCTACACCTTC
cdr3_aa: CAISPEGSYGGYTF

v_call: TRBV11-2
d_call: TRBD2
j_call: TRBJ2-3
clone_size: few
cdr3_nt: TGTGCCAGCAGCTCCGGTGGTAGCGGGAGGGTAAGAGATACGCAGTATTTT
cdr3_aa: CASSSGGSGRVRDTQYF

v_call: TRBV9
d_call: TRBD2
j_call: TRBJ2-7
clone_size: many
cdr3_nt: TGTGCCAGCAGCTTATCCCCGACTAGCGGGGGCTACGAGCAGTACTTC
cdr3_aa: CASSLSPTSGGYEQYF

v_call: TRBV25-1
d_call: TRBD1
j_call: TRBJ2-5
clone_size: few
cdr3_nt: TGTGCCAGCAGTGACCCCAGGGGGCCGGCGGAGACCCAGTACTTC
cdr3_aa: CASSDPRGPAETQYF

v_call: TRBV21-1
d_call: NA
j_call: TRBJ2-4
clone_size: few
cdr3_nt: TGTGCCAGCAGCAAACGGCAAAACATTCAGTACTTC
cdr3_aa: CASSKRQNIQYF

v_call: TRBV4-1
d_call: NA
j_call: TRBJ2-5
clone_size: few
cdr3_nt: TGCGCCAGCAGCCAAGAACCCGAAGAGACCCAGTACTTC
cdr3_aa: CASSQEPEETQYF

v_call: TRBV5-1
d_call: NA
j_call: TRBJ2-1
clone_size: few
cdr3_nt: TGCGCCAGCAGCTTGGATGGACCTATCTACAATGAGCAGTTCTTC
cdr3_aa: CASSLDGPIYNEQFF

v_call: TRBV12-3/TRBV12-4
d_call: NA
j_call: TRBJ1-5
clone_size: NA
cdr3_nt: TGTGCCAGCAGTTTTCGGGGAGATGTCCAGCCCCAGCATTTT
cdr3_aa: CASSFRGDVQPQHF

v_call: TRBV29-1
d_call: TRBD1
j_call: TRBJ1-2
clone_size: few
cdr3_nt: TGCAGCGTTGAAGTCCAATACCCGGGACAGGGTGGGTCCACCTTC
cdr3_aa: CSVEVQYPGQGGSTF

v_call: TRBV7-2
d_call: NA
j_call: TRBJ2-5
clone_size: many
cdr3_nt: TGTGCCAGCAGCGCCTCACTGGCTCAAGAGACCCAGTACTTC
cdr3_aa: CASSASLAQETQYF

v_call: TRBV29-1
d_call: TRBD1
j_call: TRBJ1-5
clone_size: NA
cdr3_nt: TGCAGCGTTGCCCAGGGGGAATATCAGCCCCAGCATTTT
cdr3_aa: CSVAQGEYQPQHF

v_call: TRBV11-2
d_call: NA
j_call: TRBJ2-4
clone_size: NA
cdr3_nt: TGTGCCAGCAGCTTATTCGGCGGTGTAGAGCAGTACTTC
cdr3_aa: CASSLFGGVEQYF

v_call: TRBV29-1
d_call: NA
j_call: TRBJ2-7
clone_size: few
cdr3_nt: TGCAGCGGCCGAGATAGATCCGAGCAGTACTTC
cdr3_aa: CSGRDRSEQYF

v_call: TRBV5-1
d_call: TRBD2
j_call: TRBJ2-1
clone_size: NA
cdr3_nt: TGCGCCAGCGGCTTGATGTCGAGGGCTAGCGGGAGTGGCAATGAGCAGTTCTTC
cdr3_aa: CASGLMSRASGSGNEQFF

v_call: TRBV5-7
d_call: NA
j_call: TRBJ1-2
clone_size: NA
cdr3_nt: TGTGCCAGCCAAGGGGGACCCCGGATAGACTATGGCTACACCTTC
cdr3_aa: CASQGGPRIDYGYTF

v_call: TRBV7-9
d_call: TRBD2
j_call: TRBJ2-1
clone_size: many
cdr3_nt: TGTGCCAGCAGCTTATCATGGGCGGGAGCAGGCGATGAGCAGTTCTTC
cdr3_aa: CASSLSWAGAGDEQFF

v_call: TRBV7-9
d_call: NA
j_call: TRBJ1-1
clone_size: NA
cdr3_nt: TGTGTAGGCAGGGCCATCACTGAAGCTTTCTTT
cdr3_aa: CVGRAITEAFF

v_call: TRBV29-1
d_call: NA
j_call: TRBJ1-2
clone_size: few
cdr3_nt: TGCAGCGCCCGCGGGGCTAACTATGGCTACACCTTC
cdr3_aa: CSARGANYGYTF

v_call: TRBV20-1
d_call: NA
j_call: TRBJ1-5
clone_size: few
cdr3_nt: TGCAGTGCCCGGGGCGGCGGGAACAATCAGCCCCAGCATTTT
cdr3_aa: CSARGGGNNQPQHF

v_call: TRBV10-3
d_call: NA
j_call: TRBJ2-4
clone_size: many
cdr3_nt: TGTGCCATCAGTGACGGACCCAAAAACATTCAGTACTTC
cdr3_aa: CAISDGPKNIQYF

v_call: TRBV7-2
d_call: NA
j_call: TRBJ2-5
clone_size: NA
cdr3_nt: TGTGCCAGCAGTAGAGTCGGGGGTTGGGAGACCCAGTACTTC
cdr3_aa: CASSRVGGWETQYF

v_call: TRBV6-5
d_call: NA
j_call: TRBJ1-4
clone_size: few
cdr3_nt: TGTGCCAGCAGTTACGTTGGTGAAAAACTGTTTTTT
cdr3_aa: CASSYVGEKLFF

v_call: TRBV7-2
d_call: TRBD2
j_call: TRBJ2-3
clone_size: NA
cdr3_nt: TGTGCCAGCAGCTTCCTTCGAGCGGGAGGAGGAGATACGCAGTATTTT
cdr3_aa: CASSFLRAGGGDTQYF

v_call: TRBV7-2
d_call: NA
j_call: TRBJ1-1
clone_size: NA
cdr3_nt: TGTGCCAGCAGCTTCGTCTTACAGGGAGCTTTCTTT
cdr3_aa: CASSFVLQGAFF

v_call: TRBV28
d_call: NA
j_call: TRBJ1-2
clone_size: few
cdr3_nt: TGTGCCAGCACCCCAGTCGGTAACTATGGCTACACCTTC
cdr3_aa: CASTPVGNYGYTF

v_call: TRBV20-1
d_call: NA
j_call: TRBJ1-1
clone_size: NA
cdr3_nt: TGCAGTGCTAGACTGGGACCCTCGGGCACTGAAGCTTTCTTT
cdr3_aa: CSARLGPSGTEAFF

v_call: TRBV7-9
d_call: NA
j_call: TRBJ1-1
clone_size: NA
cdr3_nt: TGTGCCAGCAGCATCGACAGTCCGAACACTGAAGCTTTCTTT
cdr3_aa: CASSIDSPNTEAFF

v_call: TRBV28
d_call: TRBD1
j_call: TRBJ2-3
clone_size: NA
cdr3_nt: TGTGGCGACAGGGGGCTCGAGATCCCATCCCCAGATACGCGGTATTTT
cdr3_aa: CGDRGLEIPSPDTRYF

v_call: TRBV6-5
d_call: TRBD2
j_call: TRBJ2-3
clone_size: NA
cdr3_nt: TGTGCCAGCAGCCCAACCCTAGCGGAGATCACAGATACGCAGTATTTT
cdr3_aa: CASSPTLAEITDTQYF

v_call: TRBV27
d_call: NA
j_call: TRBJ2-7
clone_size: NA
cdr3_nt: TGTGCCAGCGGCGCAGGCGCATCCTACGAGCAGTACTTC
cdr3_aa: CASGAGASYEQYF

v_call: TRBV7-8
d_call: NA
j_call: TRBJ2-6
clone_size: many
cdr3_nt: TGTGCCAGCAGCTTAATGCGTTCCTCTGGGGCCAACGTCCTGACTTTC
cdr3_aa: CASSLMRSSGANVLTF

v_call: TRBV7-8
d_call: TRBD2
j_call: TRBJ2-1
clone_size: NA
cdr3_nt: TGTGCCAGCAGTGCCTACCAGGGACTAGCAGCCTACAATGAGCAGTTCTTC
cdr3_aa: CASSAYQGLAAYNEQFF

v_call: TRBV20-1
d_call: TRBD2
j_call: TRBJ2-1
clone_size: NA
cdr3_nt: TGCAGTGCTAGTGGTGGGAGGGAAAATGAGCAGTTCTTC
cdr3_aa: CSASGGRENEQFF

v_call: TRBV19
d_call: NA
j_call: TRBJ2-7
clone_size: NA
cdr3_nt: TGTGCCAGTAAGCAGGGGTGGTCTACGAGCATGTACTTC
cdr3_aa: CASKQGWSTSMYF